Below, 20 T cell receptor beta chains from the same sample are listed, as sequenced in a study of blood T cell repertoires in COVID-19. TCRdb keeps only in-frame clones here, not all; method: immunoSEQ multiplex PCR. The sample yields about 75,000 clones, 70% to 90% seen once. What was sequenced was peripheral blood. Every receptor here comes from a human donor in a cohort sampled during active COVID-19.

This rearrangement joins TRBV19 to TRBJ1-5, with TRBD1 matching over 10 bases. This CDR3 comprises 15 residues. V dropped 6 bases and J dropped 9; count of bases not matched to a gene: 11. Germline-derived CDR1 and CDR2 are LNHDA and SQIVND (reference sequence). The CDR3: CASSSPRRDRGPQHF. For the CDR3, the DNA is TGTGCCAGTAGCTCTCCCCGCCGGGACAGGGGGCCCCAGCATTTT.

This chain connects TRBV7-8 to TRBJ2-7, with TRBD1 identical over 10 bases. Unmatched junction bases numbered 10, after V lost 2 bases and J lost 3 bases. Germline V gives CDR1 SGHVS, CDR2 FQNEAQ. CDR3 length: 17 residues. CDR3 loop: CASSLSYLGQGIYEQYF. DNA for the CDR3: TGTGCCAGCAGCTTATCCTATTTGGGACAGGGGATCTACGAGCAGTACTTC.

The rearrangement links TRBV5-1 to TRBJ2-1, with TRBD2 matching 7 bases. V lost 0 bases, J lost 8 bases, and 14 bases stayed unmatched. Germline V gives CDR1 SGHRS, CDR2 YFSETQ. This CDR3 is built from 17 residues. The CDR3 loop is CASSLGTRIKGSYEQFF. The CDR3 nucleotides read TGCGCCAGCAGCTTGGGGACTAGAATAAAGGGGTCATATGAGCAGTTCTTC.

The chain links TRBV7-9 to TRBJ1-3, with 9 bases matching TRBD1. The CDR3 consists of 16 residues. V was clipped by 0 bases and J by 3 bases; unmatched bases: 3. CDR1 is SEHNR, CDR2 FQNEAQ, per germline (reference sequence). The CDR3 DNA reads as TGTGCCAGCAGCTTAGCTACGGGACAGGGTGGAAACACCATATATTTT. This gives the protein CASSLATGQGGNTIYF.

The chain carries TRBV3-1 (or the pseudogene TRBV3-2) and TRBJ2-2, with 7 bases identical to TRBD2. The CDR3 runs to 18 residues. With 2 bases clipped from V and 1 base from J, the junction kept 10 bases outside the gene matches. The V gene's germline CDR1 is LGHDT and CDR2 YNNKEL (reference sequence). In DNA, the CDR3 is TGTGCCAGCAGCCAATCCTGGGGGTTAGCGGGGAACACCGGGGAGCTGTTTTTT. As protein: CASSQSWGLAGNTGELFF.

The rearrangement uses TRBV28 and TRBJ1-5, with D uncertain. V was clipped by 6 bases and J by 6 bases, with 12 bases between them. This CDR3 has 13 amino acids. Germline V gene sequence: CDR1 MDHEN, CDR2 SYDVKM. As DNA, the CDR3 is TGTGCCAGCAGGGCCCTGGGAGGTCAGCCCCAGCATTTT. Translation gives CASRALGGQPQHF. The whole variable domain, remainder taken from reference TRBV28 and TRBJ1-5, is DVKVTQSSRYLVKRTGEKVFLECVQDMDHENMFWYRQDPGLGLRLIYFSYDVKMKEKGDIPEGYSVSREKKERFSLILESASTNQTSMYLCASRALGGQPQHFGDGTRLSIL.

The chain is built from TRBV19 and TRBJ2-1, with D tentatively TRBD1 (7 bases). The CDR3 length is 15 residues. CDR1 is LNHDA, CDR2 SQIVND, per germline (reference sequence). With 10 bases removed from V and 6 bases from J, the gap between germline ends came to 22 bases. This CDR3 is CATGGQPNRLNEQFF. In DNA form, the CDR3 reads TGTGCCACCGGGGGACAGCCCAATCGGCTCAATGAGCAGTTCTTC.

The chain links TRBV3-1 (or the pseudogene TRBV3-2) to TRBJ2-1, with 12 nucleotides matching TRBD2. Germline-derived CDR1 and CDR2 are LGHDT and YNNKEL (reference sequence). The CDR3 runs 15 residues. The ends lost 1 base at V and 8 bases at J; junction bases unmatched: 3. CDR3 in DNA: TGTGCCAGCAGCCAAGGGACTAGCGGGATCCATGAGCAGTTCTTC. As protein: CASSQGTSGIHEQFF.

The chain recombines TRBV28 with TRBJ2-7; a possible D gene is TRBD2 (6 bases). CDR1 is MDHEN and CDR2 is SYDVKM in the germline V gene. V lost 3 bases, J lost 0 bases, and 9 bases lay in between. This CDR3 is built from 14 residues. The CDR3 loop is CASSFSGPSYEQYF. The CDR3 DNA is TGTGCCAGCAGTTTTAGCGGCCCCTCCTACGAGCAGTACTTC. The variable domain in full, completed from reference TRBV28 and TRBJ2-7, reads DVKVTQSSRYLVKRTGEKVFLECVQDMDHENMFWYRQDPGLGLRLIYFSYDVKMKEKGDIPEGYSVSREKKERFSLILESASTNQTSMYLCASSFSGPSYEQYFGPGTRLTVT.

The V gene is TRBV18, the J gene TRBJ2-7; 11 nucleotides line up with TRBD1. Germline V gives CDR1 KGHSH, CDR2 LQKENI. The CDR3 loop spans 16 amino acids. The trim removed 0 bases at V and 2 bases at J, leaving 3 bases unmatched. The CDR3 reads CASSPPAGQGAYEQYF. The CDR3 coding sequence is TGTGCCAGCTCACCACCGGCGGGACAGGGGGCCTACGAGCAGTACTTC.

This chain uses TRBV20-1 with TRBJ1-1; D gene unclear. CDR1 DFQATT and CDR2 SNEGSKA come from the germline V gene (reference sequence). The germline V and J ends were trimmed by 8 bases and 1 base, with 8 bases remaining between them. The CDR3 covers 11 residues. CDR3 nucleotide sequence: TGCAGTCCCCTCGGGAACACTGAAGCTTTCTTT. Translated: CSPLGNTEAFF.

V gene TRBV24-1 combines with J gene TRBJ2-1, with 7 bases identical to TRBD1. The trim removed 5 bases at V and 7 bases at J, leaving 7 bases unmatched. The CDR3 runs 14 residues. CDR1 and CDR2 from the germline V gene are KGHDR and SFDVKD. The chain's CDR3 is CATSGRQGRNEQFF. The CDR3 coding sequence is TGTGCCACCAGTGGGAGACAGGGTCGGAATGAGCAGTTCTTC.

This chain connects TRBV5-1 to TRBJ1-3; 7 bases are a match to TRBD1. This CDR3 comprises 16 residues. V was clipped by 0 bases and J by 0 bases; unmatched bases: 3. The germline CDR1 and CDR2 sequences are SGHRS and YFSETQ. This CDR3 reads CASSLAGGHSGNTIYF. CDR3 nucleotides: TGCGCCAGCAGCTTGGCAGGGGGACACTCTGGAAACACCATATATTTT. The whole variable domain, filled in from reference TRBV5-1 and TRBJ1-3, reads KAGVTQTPRYLIKTRGQQVTLSCSPISGHRSVSWYQQTPGQGLQFLFEYFSETQRNKGNFPGRFSGRQFSNSRSEMNVSTLELGDSALYLCASSLAGGHSGNTIYFGEGSWLTVV.

DNA for the CDR3: TGTGCCAGCAGCCAAATGAGCGGTAGCTCCTACGAGCAGTACTTC. This sequence encodes CASSQMSGSSYEQYF. The rearrangement joins TRBV3-1 (or the pseudogene TRBV3-2) to TRBJ2-7; tentative D call: TRBD2 (5 bases). Germline loops: CDR1 LGHDT, CDR2 YNNKEL (reference sequence). Trimming stripped 2 bases from V and 0 bases from J, with 11 bases between. This CDR3 contains 15 residues.

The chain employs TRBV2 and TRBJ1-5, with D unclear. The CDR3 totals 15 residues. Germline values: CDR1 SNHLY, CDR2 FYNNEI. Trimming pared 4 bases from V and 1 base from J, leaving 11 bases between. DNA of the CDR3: TGTGCCAGCAGTGGAGCCCTGCGGAGCAATCAGCCCCAGCATTTT. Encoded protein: CASSGALRSNQPQHF.

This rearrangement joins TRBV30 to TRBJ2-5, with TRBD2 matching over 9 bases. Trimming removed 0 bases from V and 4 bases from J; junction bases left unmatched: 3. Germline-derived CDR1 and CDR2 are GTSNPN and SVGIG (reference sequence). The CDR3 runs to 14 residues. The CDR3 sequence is CAWSVGTSRETQYF. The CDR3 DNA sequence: TGTGCCTGGAGTGTAGGGACTAGCAGAGAGACCCAGTACTTC.

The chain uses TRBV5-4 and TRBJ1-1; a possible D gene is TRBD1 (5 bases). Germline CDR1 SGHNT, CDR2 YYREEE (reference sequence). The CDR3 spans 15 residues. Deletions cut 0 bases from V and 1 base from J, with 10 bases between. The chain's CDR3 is CASSLAGHKNTEAFF. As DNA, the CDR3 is TGTGCCAGCAGCTTGGCAGGGCATAAGAACACTGAAGCTTTCTTT.

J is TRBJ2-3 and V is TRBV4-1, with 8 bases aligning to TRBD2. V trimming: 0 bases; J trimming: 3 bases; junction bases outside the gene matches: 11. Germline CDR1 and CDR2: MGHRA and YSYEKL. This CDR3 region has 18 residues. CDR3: CASSQDRVPAGATDTQYF. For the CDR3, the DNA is TGCGCCAGCAGCCAAGATCGGGTGCCAGCGGGGGCAACAGATACGCAGTATTTT.

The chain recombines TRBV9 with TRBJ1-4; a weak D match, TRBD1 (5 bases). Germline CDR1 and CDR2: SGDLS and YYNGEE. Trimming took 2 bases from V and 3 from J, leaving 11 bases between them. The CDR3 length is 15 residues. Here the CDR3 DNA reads TGTGCCAGCAGCGTTCAGGGTGGTTCTAATGAAAAACTGTTTTTT. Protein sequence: CASSVQGGSNEKLFF.

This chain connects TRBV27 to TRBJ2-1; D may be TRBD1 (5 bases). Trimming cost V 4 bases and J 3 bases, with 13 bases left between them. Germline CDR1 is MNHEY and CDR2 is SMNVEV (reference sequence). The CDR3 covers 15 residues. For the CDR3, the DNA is TGTGCCAGCAGTTCCCGACCAGGGTTCTACAATGAGCAGTTCTTC. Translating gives CASSSRPGFYNEQFF.